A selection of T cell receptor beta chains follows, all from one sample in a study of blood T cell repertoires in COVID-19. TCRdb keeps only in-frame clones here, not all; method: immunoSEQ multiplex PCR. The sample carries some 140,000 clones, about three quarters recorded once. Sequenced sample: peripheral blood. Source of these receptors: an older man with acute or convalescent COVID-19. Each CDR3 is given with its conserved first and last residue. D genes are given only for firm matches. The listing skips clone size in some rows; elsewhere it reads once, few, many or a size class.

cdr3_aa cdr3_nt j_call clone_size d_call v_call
CASSQTPHLDRVGSYNEQFF TGCGCCAGCAGTCAAACCCCCCACTTGGACAGGGTAGGCTCCTACAATGAGCAGTTCTTC TRBJ2-1 . TRBD1 TRBV23-1
CSGSSYNEQFF TGCAGTGGGAGCTCCTACAATGAGCAGTTCTTC TRBJ2-1 few . TRBV20-1
CASRGAHANYGYTF TGCGCCAGCAGAGGGGCCCACGCTAACTATGGCTACACCTTC TRBJ1-2 . . TRBV10-1
CASSQGSSTDTQYF TGTGCCAGCAGCCAGGGGTCTAGCACAGATACGCAGTATTTT TRBJ2-3 . . TRBV7-3
CASSLGGQNNEQFF TGTGCCAGCAGCTTAGGGGGACAGAACAATGAGCAGTTCTTC TRBJ2-1 once TRBD1 TRBV11-3
CASSSLINEQFF TGTGCCAGCAGTTCCCTAATAAATGAGCAGTTCTTC TRBJ2-1 . . TRBV28
CASSITGDGYGYTF TGCGCCAGCAGCATAACAGGGGACGGCTATGGCTACACCTTC TRBJ1-2 . TRBD1 TRBV5-1
CASSPRVAGGQSYEQYF TGTGCCAGCAGCCCCAGAGTAGCGGGGGGCCAATCCTACGAGCAGTACTTC TRBJ2-7 once TRBD2 TRBV5-4
CASSLAGGTLREQFF TGTGCCAGCAGCTTAGCGGGGGGGACTCTCCGTGAGCAGTTCTTC TRBJ2-1 . TRBD2 TRBV11-2
CATSDPPMSYGYTF TGTGCCACCAGTGATCCCCCGATGAGCTATGGCTACACCTTC TRBJ1-2 . . TRBV24-1
CATRGEGYTF TGTGCCACACGGGGTGAGGGCTACACCTTC TRBJ1-2 few . TRBV6-5
CATSDFFGREGRTGELFF TGTGCCACCAGTGATTTCTTTGGTAGGGAGGGTCGCACCGGGGAGCTGTTTTTT TRBJ2-2 . TRBD2 TRBV24-1
CASSTYLFNYEQYF TGTGCCAGCAGTACCTACCTCTTCAATTACGAGCAGTACTTC TRBJ2-7 . . TRBV28
CATDRGQGQPQHF TGTGCCACGGACAGGGGGCAGGGTCAGCCCCAGCATTTT TRBJ1-5 . TRBD1 TRBV24-1
CASSRDSYEQYF TGCGCCAGCTCACGGGACTCCTACGAGCAGTACTTC TRBJ2-7 . . TRBV5-1
CASSQAPGLAGKSSYNEQFF TGCGCCAGCAGCCAAGCACCGGGACTAGCGGGGAAAAGCTCCTACAATGAGCAGTTCTTC TRBJ2-1 . TRBD2 TRBV4-3
CASSFTGTEAFF TGTGCCAGCTCTTTCACGGGTACTGAAGCTTTCTTT TRBJ1-1 . . TRBV6-5
CASSQEAGYAGELFF TGCGCCAGCAGCCAAGAGGCCGGGTACGCCGGGGAGCTGTTTTTT TRBJ2-2 . . TRBV4-3
CASSRGQGETQYF TGTGCCAGCAGCCGGGGACAGGGAGAGACCCAGTACTTC TRBJ2-5 few TRBD1 TRBV3-1/TRBV3-2
CASSIHAPGQGPFF TGTGCCAGCAGCATCCACGCACCGGGACAGGGGCCGTTCTTC TRBJ2-1 . TRBD1 TRBV7-9
CASSQGQLNTEAFF TGTGCCAGCAGTCAGGGACAGCTGAACACTGAAGCTTTCTTT TRBJ1-1 once TRBD1 TRBV27
CASNQGGYTF TGTGCCAGCAACCAGGGGGGCTACACCTTC TRBJ1-2 . . TRBV2
CASSPTNGLASDTQYF TGTGCCAGCAGCCCAACGAATGGACTAGCTTCCGATACGCAGTATTTT TRBJ2-3 . TRBD2 TRBV11-2
CASSLKDRPSYNSPLHF TGTGCCAGCAGCCTAAAGGACAGACCCTCGTATAATTCACCCCTCCACTTT TRBJ1-6 once . TRBV7-2
CATSEPDRETQYF TGTGCCACCAGTGAGCCCGACAGGGAGACCCAGTACTTC TRBJ2-5 . . TRBV24-1
CASSADMDNSPLHF TGTGCCAGCAGCGCCGACATGGATAATTCACCCCTCCACTTT TRBJ1-6 . . TRBV7-9
CASSYFRGAKETQYF TGTGCCAGCAGTTACTTTCGGGGGGCTAAGGAGACCCAGTACTTC TRBJ2-5 . . TRBV6-5
CSVDGQGGREQYF TGCAGCGTTGACGGACAGGGGGGCCGGGAGCAGTACTTC TRBJ2-7 . TRBD1 TRBV29-1
CASSPGVAYEQYF TGTGCCAGCAGCCCCGGAGTGGCTTACGAGCAGTACTTC TRBJ2-7 . . TRBV11-1
CASSPMNRGDDGELFF TGTGCCAGCTCACCGATGAACAGGGGGGATGACGGGGAGCTGTTTTTT TRBJ2-2 few TRBD1 TRBV18
CASSPQGGTYGYTF TGTGCCAGCAGCCCGCAGGGCGGGACGTATGGCTACACCTTC TRBJ1-2 . . TRBV11-2
CASSFTGEGTDTQYF TGTGCCAGCAGCTTTACAGGGGAAGGAACAGATACGCAGTATTTT TRBJ2-3 . TRBD1 TRBV7-9
CASSWDTNTGELFF TGTGCCAGCAGTTGGGACACCAACACCGGGGAGCTGTTTTTT TRBJ2-2 . . TRBV6-6
CASSLGPVNTEAFF TGTGCCAGCAGCCTGGGCCCGGTGAACACTGAAGCTTTCTTT TRBJ1-1 . . TRBV7-9
CASSFPTGMREQYF TGTGCCAGCAGCTTCCCGACAGGGATGAGGGAGCAGTACTTC TRBJ2-7 . TRBD1 TRBV5-6
CASTGGGKTYTGELFF TGTGCCAGCACGGGCGGGGGGAAAACTTACACCGGGGAGCTGTTTTTT TRBJ2-2 . TRBD2 TRBV2
CASSPRGGYTSPLHF TGTGCCAGCAGCCCCCGGGGGGGTTATACTTCACCCCTCCACTTT TRBJ1-6 . . TRBV7-9
CASSQDGGAAFF TGTGCCAGCAGCCAAGACGGGGGGGCAGCTTTCTTT TRBJ1-1 few . TRBV3-1/TRBV3-2
CATSDPAGNKNIQYF TGTGCCACCAGTGATCCCGCGGGGAACAAAAACATTCAGTACTTC TRBJ2-4 . . TRBV24-1
CASSRTGASYEQYF TGTGCCAGCAGTCGGACAGGGGCCTCCTACGAGCAGTACTTC TRBJ2-7 . TRBD1 TRBV6-5
CASTQQGLEAFF TGTGCCAGCACCCAACAGGGTTTAGAAGCTTTCTTT TRBJ1-1 once . TRBV12-3/TRBV12-4
CASSLTLTGDSPLHF TGTGCCAGCAGCTTGACCCTGACAGGGGATTCACCCCTCCACTTT TRBJ1-6 . TRBD1 TRBV7-2
CASSEPRDSQQFF TGTGCCAGCAGTGAACCCCGAGACAGCCAGCAGTTCTTC TRBJ2-1 few . TRBV6-1
CASSAGQGRASGELFF TGTGCCAGCAGTGCCGGACAGGGTAGGGCGTCGGGGGAGCTGTTTTTT TRBJ2-2 . TRBD1 TRBV27
CASSSTPAGAKKETQYF TGCGCCAGCAGCTCAACGCCAGCAGGGGCTAAAAAAGAGACCCAGTACTTC TRBJ2-5 . . TRBV4-1
CATSGVAEYNEQFF TGTGCCACCAGTGGGGTAGCGGAGTACAATGAGCAGTTCTTC TRBJ2-1 . . TRBV24-1
CASSTWSNQPQHF TGTGCCAGCTCGACATGGAGCAATCAGCCCCAGCATTTT TRBJ1-5 . . TRBV18
CASSFPRTDSGYTF TGTGCCAGCAGTTTTCCCCGGACAGATTCTGGCTACACCTTC TRBJ1-2 . . TRBV28
CSVERDRRGVNTEAFF TGCAGCGTTGAGCGGGACAGAAGGGGGGTCAACACTGAAGCTTTCTTT TRBJ1-1 . TRBD1 TRBV29-1
CSARAGSSIYF TGCAGTGCTAGAGCAGGGTCATCCATATATTTT TRBJ1-3 . . TRBV20-1
CASLKPGANVLTF TGTGCCAGTTTAAAGCCTGGGGCCAACGTCCTGACTTTC TRBJ2-6 . . TRBV28
CASSISGGTQQYF TGTGCCAGTAGTATTTCCGGAGGGACGCAGCAGTACTTC TRBJ2-7 . . TRBV19
CASVVVAGAETQYF TGTGCCAGCGTTGTCGTAGCGGGGGCAGAGACCCAGTACTTC TRBJ2-5 . TRBD2 TRBV6-6
CSVGGVASGVTDTQYF TGCAGCGTTGGGGGTGTCGCGTCAGGGGTCACAGATACGCAGTATTTT TRBJ2-3 . . TRBV29-1